This TCR beta chain appears in the sequencing data of a study of T cell repertoires in cytomegalovirus infection. Study summary: Indications came from public TCR beta signatures; they pointed to CMV infection and to a matching HLA type. Study results and limitations: Of the TCR beta families, the public ones yielded a cumulative frequency that identified carriers of CMV plus the relevant HLA.

As to this clonotype: Its antigen is not identified.

TCRdb reprocessed the reads via MiXCR and lists one record per CDR3 protein. In the table there are about 97,000 distinct CDR3 sequences, approximately 15% of which are singletons. Looked up from germline, CDR1 is SQVTM and CDR2 is ANQGSEA. This CDR3 spans 18 amino acids. Trimming removed 3 bases at V and 1 base at J, with 24 bases between. Sequencing input: PBMCs. The origin of this receptor is a human donor in good health (CMV status not recorded). Some clones in this sample may be carry-over from other donors' samples. The chain has TRBV29-1 and TRBJ1-1; TRBD1 might be the D (6 bases). This CDR3 reads CSVDSIPALGARNTEAFF. CDR3 sequence (DNA): TGCAGCGTTGACTCAATACCGGCCTTGGGGGCAAGGAACACTGAAGCTTTCTTT. The entire variable domain, with the rest obtained from reference TRBV29-1 and TRBJ1-1, is as follows: SAVISQKPSRDICQRGTSLTIQCQVDSQVTMMFWYRQQPGQSLTLIATANQGSEATYESGFVIDKFPISRPNLTFSTLTVSNMSPEDSSIYLCSVDSIPALGARNTEAFFGQGTRLTVV.